This T cell receptor beta chain was captured by sequencing in a study of regulatory dendritic cells for organ transplantation. Study details: LPS was added to dendritic cell cultures on day 6.

About this clone itself: The antigen remains unidentified.

Study results and caveats: Regulatory dendritic cells appeared to expand memory CD8+ clones less than mature ones.

Sorted subsets were CFSE-labeled and cultured approximately 5 days with allogeneic dendritic cells. Sequencing was performed with immunoSEQ multiplex PCR; in TCRdb, only in-frame clones are kept and a portion is missing. The sample holds about 4,200 clones, about 62% seen once. Sequencing used memory CD8+ T cells from blood cultured with regulatory dendritic cells. Stated subset: CD45RO+ memory T cells. The clonotype originates from a human donor in good health.

The CDR3 bases are TGCGCCAGCAGCCTCGGAGGCGGGGGGAACTCCTACAATGAGCAGTTCTTC. Its translation is CASSLGGGGNSYNEQFF. The chain employs TRBV4-1 and TRBJ2-1; 8 bases are a match to TRBD2. The CDR3 consists of 17 residues. Per the germline V gene, CDR1 is MGHRA and CDR2 is YSYEKL. Trimming at V came to 4 bases and at J to 0 bases, leaving 8 bases not matched to a gene.